Listed below are T cell receptor beta chains from one sample, sequenced in a study of T cell responses to AZD1222 COVID-19 vaccine. Assay used: immunoSEQ multiplex PCR; TCRdb lists only in-frame clones, some missing. Altogether around 100,000 clones are present, about nine tenths being singletons, with the ten largest covering approximately 1.7%. This specimen consisted of peripheral blood, obtained on day 0 of AZD1222 vaccination. These receptor sequences come from an adult in good health. Both conserved end residues are part of each CDR3. Fields, in order: J gene, V gene, clone size, D gene, CDR3 length, CDR3 DNA, CDR3 protein. The D gene is left open where the match is weak. Clone size, where shown, is once, few, many, or a class for clones that have expanded.

j_call: TRBJ2-1; v_call: TRBV2; clone_size: NA; d_call: TRBD2; cdr3_length: 15; cdr3_nt: TGTGCCAGCAGTGGACTAGCAGTGCGGAGGAATGAGCAGTTCTTC; cdr3_aa: CASSGLAVRRNEQFF
j_call: TRBJ1-2; v_call: TRBV2; clone_size: NA; d_call: NA; cdr3_length: 14; cdr3_nt: TGTGCCAGCAGTGTTGCAGTCGATAACTATGGCTACACCTTC; cdr3_aa: CASSVAVDNYGYTF
j_call: TRBJ1-4; v_call: TRBV4-2; clone_size: NA; d_call: NA; cdr3_length: 14; cdr3_nt: TGTGCCAGCAGCCAAGTCTTCCAGGAGGAAAAACTGTTTTTT; cdr3_aa: CASSQVFQEEKLFF
j_call: TRBJ2-5; v_call: TRBV3-1/TRBV3-2; clone_size: NA; d_call: NA; cdr3_length: 12; cdr3_nt: TGTGCCAGCAGCCAAGTTACGCAGACCCAGTACTTC; cdr3_aa: CASSQVTQTQYF
j_call: TRBJ1-6; v_call: TRBV18; clone_size: NA; d_call: NA; cdr3_length: 16; cdr3_nt: TGTGCCAGCTCACCAATTCCGGCGGGGGAAGGTTCACCCCTCCACTTT; cdr3_aa: CASSPIPAGEGSPLHF
j_call: TRBJ2-1; v_call: TRBV9; clone_size: NA; d_call: NA; cdr3_length: 15; cdr3_nt: TGTGCCAGCAGCGTAGTAACAGGGTTTAACGATGAGCAGTTCTTC; cdr3_aa: CASSVVTGFNDEQFF
j_call: TRBJ2-5; v_call: TRBV7-9; clone_size: NA; d_call: NA; cdr3_length: 12; cdr3_nt: TGTGCCAGCAGCTGGTACCAAGAGACCCAGTACTTC; cdr3_aa: CASSWYQETQYF
j_call: TRBJ1-5; v_call: TRBV6-5; clone_size: NA; d_call: TRBD1; cdr3_length: 14; cdr3_nt: TGTGCCAGCAGTAACGGACAGGAAAATCAGCCCCAGCATTTT; cdr3_aa: CASSNGQENQPQHF
j_call: TRBJ2-7; v_call: TRBV7-9; clone_size: NA; d_call: TRBD2; cdr3_length: 14; cdr3_nt: TGTGCCAGCAGCTTAGGACTAGCGGGAGGCGAGCAGTACTTC; cdr3_aa: CASSLGLAGGEQYF
j_call: TRBJ1-1; v_call: TRBV29-1; clone_size: NA; d_call: TRBD1; cdr3_length: 14; cdr3_nt: TGCAGCGTTGAAAAGGGACAGGGCGACACTGAAGCTTTCTTT; cdr3_aa: CSVEKGQGDTEAFF
j_call: TRBJ2-7; v_call: TRBV11-2; clone_size: NA; d_call: TRBD1; cdr3_length: 16; cdr3_nt: TGTGCCAGCACCATAAGCGGTACAGGGGTATCCCACGAGCAGTACTTC; cdr3_aa: CASTISGTGVSHEQYF
j_call: TRBJ2-7; v_call: TRBV19; clone_size: once; d_call: NA; cdr3_length: 14; cdr3_nt: TGTGCCAGTAATACAGGGCGGGACTCCTACGAGCAGTACTTC; cdr3_aa: CASNTGRDSYEQYF
j_call: TRBJ2-3; v_call: TRBV5-5; clone_size: NA; d_call: TRBD1; cdr3_length: 16; cdr3_nt: TGTGCCAGCAGCTTTTCGGCCCCCAGGGGGACAGATACGCAGTATTTT; cdr3_aa: CASSFSAPRGTDTQYF
j_call: TRBJ1-1; v_call: TRBV25-1; clone_size: NA; d_call: NA; cdr3_length: 11; cdr3_nt: TGTGCCAGCAGGGGAGGGACTGAAGCTTTCTTT; cdr3_aa: CASRGGTEAFF
j_call: TRBJ2-3; v_call: TRBV2; clone_size: NA; d_call: TRBD2; cdr3_length: 19; cdr3_nt: TGTGCCAGCAGTGAGAGGGTCCCCCTAGCGGCTTATAGCACAGATACGCAGTATTTT; cdr3_aa: CASSERVPLAAYSTDTQYF
j_call: TRBJ2-5; v_call: TRBV5-4; clone_size: once; d_call: NA; cdr3_length: 13; cdr3_nt: TGTGCCAGCAGCTTGGACAGGGCGGAGACCCAGTACTTC; cdr3_aa: CASSLDRAETQYF
j_call: TRBJ2-3; v_call: TRBV7-3; clone_size: once; d_call: TRBD2; cdr3_length: 15; cdr3_nt: TGTGCCAGCAAACCGGGACTAGCGAACACAGATACGCAGTATTTT; cdr3_aa: CASKPGLANTDTQYF
j_call: TRBJ1-5; v_call: TRBV3-1/TRBV3-2; clone_size: NA; d_call: NA; cdr3_length: 17; cdr3_nt: TGTGCCAGCAGCCAAGATGGGACGGGGCTAGGCAATCAGCCCCAGCATTTT; cdr3_aa: CASSQDGTGLGNQPQHF
j_call: TRBJ1-3; v_call: TRBV5-1; clone_size: NA; d_call: NA; cdr3_length: 15; cdr3_nt: TGCGCCAGCAGCTTGGCCAAGGATTTATGGGACACCATATATTTT; cdr3_aa: CASSLAKDLWDTIYF
j_call: TRBJ1-2; v_call: TRBV29-1; clone_size: once; d_call: NA; cdr3_length: 12; cdr3_nt: TGCAGCTTAAGAGATTGGCACTATGGCTACACCTTC; cdr3_aa: CSLRDWHYGYTF
j_call: TRBJ1-6; v_call: TRBV6-1; clone_size: NA; d_call: NA; cdr3_length: 17; cdr3_nt: TGTGCCAGCAGTGAAGAATACACAGGCTCCTATAATTCACCCCTCCACTTT; cdr3_aa: CASSEEYTGSYNSPLHF
j_call: TRBJ1-4; v_call: TRBV2; clone_size: NA; d_call: NA; cdr3_length: 13; cdr3_nt: TGTGCCAGCAGTGAAGTTTTAAGTGAAAAACTGTTTTTT; cdr3_aa: CASSEVLSEKLFF
j_call: TRBJ1-2; v_call: TRBV27; clone_size: NA; d_call: NA; cdr3_length: 16; cdr3_nt: TGTGCCAGCGGGACCTGGAAAGGGGTTATTAACTATGGCTACACCTTC; cdr3_aa: CASGTWKGVINYGYTF
j_call: TRBJ1-4; v_call: TRBV28; clone_size: once; d_call: NA; cdr3_length: 15; cdr3_nt: TGTGCCAGCAGTTCCCCGGGGGCGCGGGGTGAAAAACTGTTTTTT; cdr3_aa: CASSSPGARGEKLFF
j_call: TRBJ1-5; v_call: TRBV12-3/TRBV12-4; clone_size: NA; d_call: TRBD1; cdr3_length: 13; cdr3_nt: TGTGCCAGCAGTTTTACAGGGGATCAGCCCCAGCATTTT; cdr3_aa: CASSFTGDQPQHF
j_call: TRBJ2-1; v_call: TRBV27; clone_size: NA; d_call: NA; cdr3_length: 12; cdr3_nt: TGTGCCAGCAGTTTATACTACAATGAGCAGTTCTTC; cdr3_aa: CASSLYYNEQFF
j_call: TRBJ1-4; v_call: TRBV28; clone_size: NA; d_call: NA; cdr3_length: 14; cdr3_nt: TGTGCCAGCAGTTTAAGGGGGATTAATGAAAAACTGTTTTTT; cdr3_aa: CASSLRGINEKLFF
j_call: TRBJ2-7; v_call: TRBV28; clone_size: NA; d_call: NA; cdr3_length: 15; cdr3_nt: TGTGCCAGCAGTTTAGGGCAGGGCGGCTTCTACGAGCAGTACTTC; cdr3_aa: CASSLGQGGFYEQYF
j_call: TRBJ2-5; v_call: TRBV5-6; clone_size: NA; d_call: TRBD2; cdr3_length: 14; cdr3_nt: TGTGCCAGCAGCCCTTCGGGACTAGCTGAGACCCAGTACTTC; cdr3_aa: CASSPSGLAETQYF
j_call: TRBJ1-1; v_call: TRBV18; clone_size: NA; d_call: NA; cdr3_length: 16; cdr3_nt: TGTGCCAGCTCACCAGGTTTAGGGGGGCGGGACACTGAAGCTTTCTTT; cdr3_aa: CASSPGLGGRDTEAFF
j_call: TRBJ1-2; v_call: TRBV7-2; clone_size: NA; d_call: NA; cdr3_length: 13; cdr3_nt: TGTGCCAGCAGCTCGGGTAGGGCCTATGGCTACACCTTC; cdr3_aa: CASSSGRAYGYTF
j_call: TRBJ1-6; v_call: TRBV2; clone_size: once; d_call: NA; cdr3_length: 14; cdr3_nt: TGTGCCAGCAGTGGGGGACAAGATAATTCACCCCTCCACTTT; cdr3_aa: CASSGGQDNSPLHF
j_call: TRBJ2-7; v_call: TRBV2; clone_size: once; d_call: TRBD1; cdr3_length: 15; cdr3_nt: TGTGCCAGCAGTACCCGGGACAGAAGTCCCTACGAGCAGTACTTC; cdr3_aa: CASSTRDRSPYEQYF
j_call: TRBJ2-2; v_call: TRBV19; clone_size: NA; d_call: TRBD2; cdr3_length: 17; cdr3_nt: TGTGCCAGTAGTAGGAGGACTAGCGGGAGGAAGACCGGGGAGCTGTTTTTT; cdr3_aa: CASSRRTSGRKTGELFF
j_call: TRBJ2-7; v_call: TRBV6-5; clone_size: NA; d_call: NA; cdr3_length: 14; cdr3_nt: TGTGCCAGCAGTTACAGAGAGGGCCGGGACGAGCAGTACTTC; cdr3_aa: CASSYREGRDEQYF
j_call: TRBJ1-2; v_call: TRBV7-2; clone_size: NA; d_call: NA; cdr3_length: 16; cdr3_nt: TGTGCCAGCAGCTTAGGGGGAGGGGCAGGCGCCTTGGGCTACACCTTC; cdr3_aa: CASSLGGGAGALGYTF
j_call: TRBJ2-3; v_call: TRBV6-5; clone_size: NA; d_call: TRBD2; cdr3_length: 15; cdr3_nt: TGTGCCAGCAGCCGAGACGGGGGGTTGAGCCATACGCAGTATTTT; cdr3_aa: CASSRDGGLSHTQYF